This T cell receptor beta chain is from a study of blood T cell repertoires in COVID-19. About the study: In each case, the material was cDNA or gDNA derived from T cells, B-cell-depleted T cells, or PBMCs.

Authors' data handling: Amplification from reference gene primers served as the basis for estimated nucleated cell counts. Sequenced by immunoSEQ multiplex PCR; TCRdb stores in-frame clones only, minus some. V, J and clone size derive from that table, while D and trimming were established from the DNA sequence. The sample holds 100,000 to 150,000 clones, roughly 84% seen once. V dropped 1 base and J dropped 0 bases, with 10 bases sitting between them. The CDR3 runs 15 residues. Germline CDR1 is SGHTA and CDR2 is FQGNSA. The sequence was obtained from a man in his 60s with acute or convalescent COVID-19. The specimen was peripheral blood. This sequence joins TRBV7-2 and TRBJ2-7; unclear D gene. The CDR3 is CASSLEAFDSYEQYF. The DNA of the CDR3 is TGTGCCAGCAGCTTAGAAGCGTTTGACTCCTACGAGCAGTACTTC.